The 10 T cell receptor beta chains given below trace back to one sample, sequenced in a study of radiotherapy plus CTLA-4 blockade in lung cancer. Only in-frame clones appear in the TCRdb table, and some are missing; sequencing was by immunoSEQ multiplex PCR. The table records approximately 80,000 clones, less than 85% of them present only once. The specimen was peripheral blood, collected from a patient treated with radiotherapy plus ipilimumab. These receptors were taken from a human donor with non-small cell lung cancer who had stable disease on radiotherapy plus ipilimumab.

CDR3 amino acids: CASSLPSGQVKNIQYF. The DNA for the CDR3 is TGTGCCAGCAGCTTACCGTCTGGGCAGGTCAAAAACATTCAGTACTTC. This chain joins TRBV7-9 and TRBJ2-4; no reliable D call. This CDR3 has 16 amino acids. The germline CDR1 and CDR2 sequences are SEHNR and FQNEAQ (reference sequence). V was trimmed by 2 bases and J by 3 bases, leaving 14 bases between them.

The chain is built from TRBV6-5 and TRBJ1-2; no definite D call. With 2 bases removed from V and 1 base from J, the gap between germline ends came to 11 bases. CDR3 length equals 15 residues. Germline CDR1 MNHEY, CDR2 SVGAGI. The chain's CDR3 is CASSYGQTFNYGYTF. The CDR3 coding sequence is TGTGCCAGCAGTTACGGTCAGACTTTTAACTATGGCTACACCTTC.

The gene calls are TRBV6-1 and TRBJ2-7; D is perhaps TRBD2 (5 bases). V shed 3 bases and J shed 3 bases, with 15 bases lying between them. CDR3 size: 15 residues. Germline V gene sequence: CDR1 MNHNS, CDR2 SASEGT. This CDR3 is CASSDTGLGLYEQYF. In DNA form, the CDR3 reads TGTGCCAGCAGTGACACCGGACTGGGTCTCTACGAGCAGTACTTC.

The chain has TRBV11-2 and TRBJ1-2; D is perhaps TRBD1 (6 bases). V shed 5 bases and J shed 8 bases, with 15 bases lying between them. Germline V gene data show CDR1 as SGHAT and CDR2 as FQNNGV. This CDR3 spans 13 amino acids. CDR3: CASSPRGQWGYTF. The CDR3 DNA reads TGTGCCAGCAGCCCTCGAGGACAGTGGGGCTACACCTTC.

The chain combines TRBV6-6 with TRBJ2-3, with D uncertain. The CDR3 length is 14 residues. Germline V gives CDR1 MNHNY, CDR2 SVGAGI (reference sequence). Trimming took 4 bases from V and 5 from J, leaving 13 bases between them. Written as DNA, the CDR3 is TGTGCCAGCAGTTCTACCCTAAGCTTAGATACGCAGTATTTT. It codes for CASSSTLSLDTQYF.

The chain carries TRBV6-1 and TRBJ2-1; D tentatively reads TRBD1 or TRBD2 (7 bases each). From germline, CDR1 is MNHNS and CDR2 SASEGT. Deletions cut 4 bases from V and 4 bases from J, with 14 bases between. This CDR3 is 15 amino acids long. CDR3 protein: CASSVLQGGYNEQFF. CDR3 nucleotides: TGTGCCAGCAGTGTGCTCCAGGGGGGGTACAATGAGCAGTTCTTC.

The V gene is TRBV11-2, the J gene TRBJ2-3, with 11 bases identical to TRBD1. This CDR3 has 15 amino acids. Trimming removed 1 base from V and 6 bases from J; junction bases left unmatched: 3. CDR1 is SGHAT and CDR2 is FQNNGV in the germline V gene. CDR3 DNA sequence: TGTGCCAGCAGCTTAGGGACAGGGGGCGGGGATACGCAGTATTTT. Its translation: CASSLGTGGGDTQYF.

V and J are TRBV5-1 and TRBJ2-3, with D maybe TRBD1 (6 bases). This CDR3 is 15 amino acids long. Germline assignment: CDR1 SGHRS and CDR2 YFSETQ. V was pared by 4 bases and J by 0 bases, with 12 bases between. The CDR3 coding sequence is TGCGCCAGCAGCACAAGGACAGCTAGCACAGATACGCAGTATTTT. Translation gives CASSTRTASTDTQYF.

This clone was counted a single time. The V call is TRBV6-1, the J call TRBJ1-1; a weak D match, TRBD1 (6 bases). The CDR3 covers 15 residues. The V end lost 2 bases, the J end lost 6 bases, and 16 bases lay between the germline ends. The germline V gene encodes CDR1 MNHNS and CDR2 SASEGT. The CDR3 protein is CASSELPGQGSEAFF. CDR3 DNA: TGTGCCAGCAGTGAACTCCCAGGGCAGGGGTCTGAAGCTTTCTTT.

V gene TRBV30 combines with J gene TRBJ1-2; 9 positions match TRBD1. The CDR3 is made up of 12 amino acids. The germline CDR1 and CDR2 sequences are GTSNPN and SVGIG (reference sequence). The J segment lost 8 bases and the V segment lost 7 bases, leaving 8 bases of the junction unmatched. The CDR3 protein is CAYEQGAGGYTF. The CDR3 DNA sequence: TGTGCCTACGAACAGGGGGCCGGGGGCTACACCTTC.